These 28 T cell receptor beta chains share one sample of origin, sequenced in a study of breast tumors, draining lymph nodes, adjacent tissues. MiXCR, applied by TCRdb to the multiplex PCR reads, yields one record per CDR3 protein. The sample lists some 65,000 distinct CDR3 sequences; approximately 47% were seen once. The sample was breast tumor tissue. The receptor set was obtained from a female donor with breast cancer. Some clones in this sample may be carry-over from other donors' samples.

This clonotype was detected ten times or more. The J gene is TRBJ2-1, the V gene TRBV14; a weak D match, TRBD1 (5 bases). V lost 1 base and J 9 bases, leaving 7 bases between the germline ends. Germline V gene lookup returns CDR1 SGHDN and CDR2 FVKESK. The CDR3 runs to 12 residues. Here the CDR3 reads CASSQGQGEQFF. CDR3 in DNA: TGTGCCAGCAGCCAAGGGCAGGGTGAGCAGTTCTTC.

This rearrangement joins TRBV15 to TRBJ2-3, with TRBD2 matching over 8 bases. Germline V gene sequence: CDR1 LNHNV, CDR2 YYDKDF (reference sequence). Germline trimming cut 0 bases from V and 1 base from J; bases unmatched to any gene: 3. CDR3 length equals 16 residues. The CDR3 bases are TGTGCCACCAGCAGAGAGGCGGGGGGCGGCACAGATACGCAGTATTTT. The encoded protein is CATSREAGGGTDTQYF.

At least ten counts were recorded for this clonotype. A much bigger clone sits one base away, suggesting this may be a read error. The chain combines TRBV20-1 with TRBJ2-7, with a possible D match to TRBD2 (6 bases). The CDR3 runs to 14 residues. The V end was cut by 2 bases, the J end by 6 bases, with 17 bases between. Germline values: CDR1 DFQATT, CDR2 SNEGSKA (reference sequence). The CDR3 DNA sequence: TGCAGTGCTAGAAGGGGACTCGGTGCCTCCGAGCAGTACTTC. Its protein product is CSARRGLGASEQYF.

In nucleotides, the CDR3 is TGTGCCAGCACCGCCCAGGGCTCCTACAATGAGCAGTTCTTC. Translation gives CASTAQGSYNEQFF. The V and J genes are TRBV5-6 and TRBJ2-1, with a weak D call TRBD1 (5 bases). The V end lost 6 bases, the J end lost 0 bases, and 10 bases lay between the germline ends. CDR1 SGHDT and CDR2 YYEEEE come from the germline V gene. The CDR3 has 14 amino acids.

Worth noting for this clonotype: This may stem from a read error, because a much larger clone lies one nucleotide away. The chain couples TRBV3-1 to TRBJ2-3, with D unresolved. This CDR3 has 12 amino acids. Germline V gene sequence: CDR1 LGHDT, CDR2 YNNKEL (reference sequence). Trimming took off 3 bases at V and 7 bases at J, with 8 bases between the two ends. CDR3: CASSQMTHTQYF. The CDR3 nucleotides are TGTGCCAGCAGCCAGATGACTCATACGCAGTATTTT.

This clonotype was counted at least ten times. The chain is built from TRBV7-2 and TRBJ1-2; D gene uncertain. The CDR3 sequence is 14 residues long. Trimming pared 1 base from V and 4 bases from J, leaving 10 bases between. Germline-derived CDR1 and CDR2 are SGHTA and FQGNSA. The DNA for the CDR3 is TGTGCCAGCAGCTTAGGTTTTCTCCCCTATGGCTACACCTTC. Protein product: CASSLGFLPYGYTF.

This clonotype was counted ten times or more. V usage is TRBV28 and J usage is TRBJ1-3; no reliable D call. The V end was cut by 1 base, the J end by 0 bases, with 10 bases between. Germline V lookup: CDR1 MDHEN, CDR2 SYDVKM. The CDR3 runs to 16 residues. CDR3 in amino acids: CASSLFYLSSGNTIYF. The CDR3 DNA sequence: TGTGCCAGCAGTTTATTTTACCTGAGCTCTGGAAACACCATATATTTT. Full variable domain (rest looked up from reference TRBV28 and TRBJ1-3): DVKVTQSSRYLVKRTGEKVFLECVQDMDHENMFWYRQDPGLGLRLIYFSYDVKMKEKGDIPEGYSVSREKKERFSLILESASTNQTSMYLCASSLFYLSSGNTIYFGEGSWLTVV.

This clonotype has only a few counts. This could be a read error, since a much larger clone is one nucleotide away. Here the CDR3 reads CASSFRDSPGDTQYF. The CDR3 bases are TGTGCCAGCAGCTTCCGGGACTCCCCGGGGGATACGCAGTATTTT. The chain employs TRBV11-3 and TRBJ2-3, with D tentatively TRBD2 (6 bases). The CDR3 covers 15 residues. Germline V CDR1 and CDR2: SGHNT, YENEEA. V gave up 3 bases and J gave up 6 bases, with 16 bases separating them.

The chain uses TRBV7-3 and TRBJ1-4; possible D gene TRBD1, 5 bases. Germline CDR1 SGHTA, CDR2 FQGTGA. V lost 5 bases, J lost 8 bases, and 6 bases lay in between. This CDR3 has 11 residues. CDR3 loop: CASSPGEKLFF. CDR3 DNA: TGTGCCAGCAGCCCAGGGGAAAAACTGTTTTTT.

This clonotype has at least ten counts. The chain has TRBV18 and TRBJ2-2; 7 bases are a match to TRBD1. The CDR3 loop spans 15 amino acids. Germline V lookup: CDR1 KGHSH, CDR2 LQKENI. J gave up 6 bases and V 1 base, and 5 bases lay outside the gene matches. The CDR3 nucleotides read TGTGCCAGCTCACCACAGGGGGCGTTACCCGGGGAGCTGTTTTTT. Protein product: CASSPQGALPGELFF.

The chain carries TRBV2 and TRBJ2-6; unclear D gene. CDR3 size: 15 residues. Germline assignment: CDR1 SNHLY and CDR2 FYNNEI. V dropped 1 base and J dropped 3 bases, with 7 bases sitting between them. This CDR3 reads CASSEEGVGANVLTF. CDR3 sequence (DNA): TGTGCCAGCAGTGAAGAGGGCGTTGGGGCCAACGTCCTGACTTTC. Filled out from reference TRBV2 and TRBJ2-6, the complete variable domain reads EPEVTQTPSHQVTQMGQEVILRCVPISNHLYFYWYRQILGQKVEFLVSFYNNEISEKSEIFDDQFSVERPDGSNFTLKIRSTKLEDSAMYFCASSEEGVGANVLTFGAGSRLTVL.

This clonotype was observed many times. The chain recombines TRBV7-9 with TRBJ1-2; no clear D gene. The germline gives CDR1 SEHNR, CDR2 FQNEAQ (reference sequence). The CDR3 is 14 amino acids. V was cut by 6 bases and J by 8 bases, with 19 bases left in between. CDR3 in amino acids: CASSQLSAGIGYTF. Written as DNA, the CDR3 is TGTGCCAGCAGTCAATTGTCTGCGGGAATCGGCTACACCTTC.

This clonotype has a handful of counts. The V call is TRBV7-9, the J call TRBJ1-1; TRBD1 might be the D (6 bases). The germline gives CDR1 SEHNR, CDR2 FQNEAQ (reference sequence). CDR3 size: 17 residues. V lost 2 bases and J 6 bases, leaving 22 bases between the germline ends. CDR3 DNA sequence: TGTGCCAGCAGCTTAAATAGCGGGGGGCCAGGGCGGGCTGAAGCTTTCTTT. Translating gives CASSLNSGGPGRAEAFF.

This clonotype was seen at least ten times. The chain combines TRBV11-2 with TRBJ2-5; D possibly corresponds to TRBD2 (6 bases). This CDR3 comprises 14 residues. Germline CDR1 is SGHAT and CDR2 is FQNNGV. V lost 3 bases to trimming and J lost 5 bases, with 13 bases between them. The DNA of the CDR3 is TGTGCCAGCAGCTTGGGACTCTCCAGGGAGACCCAGTACTTC. This sequence encodes CASSLGLSRETQYF.

On this clonotype: The germline gene is not matched at one end of the junction; a read error may be the cause. This chain joins TRBV7-2 and TRBJ2-3; D possibly corresponds to TRBD2 (6 bases). Germline CDR1 reads SGHTA; CDR2 reads FQGNSA. CDR3 length: 14 residues. The CDR3 DNA sequence: TGTGCCACCAGCTTGACGGGAGTGGGAGATACGCAGTATTTT. Translation gives CATSLTGVGDTQYF.

V usage is TRBV11-2 and J usage is TRBJ2-5; possibly TRBD1 for D (5 bases). Trimming took off 3 bases at V and 2 bases at J, with 10 bases between the two ends. Germline values: CDR1 SGHAT, CDR2 FQNNGV. The CDR3 contains 14 residues. CDR3 nucleotides: TGTGCCAGCAGCTTCCCGCCAGGGCAAGAGACCCAGTACTTC. This sequence encodes CASSFPPGQETQYF.

This clonotype was observed at least ten times. The rearrangement joins TRBV7-2 to TRBJ1-5; D remains ambiguous. This CDR3 comprises 14 residues. Trimming stripped 1 base from V and 8 bases from J, with 12 bases between. Per germline, CDR1 SGHTA and CDR2 FQGNSA. This chain's CDR3 is CASSLGLSREPQHF. Here the CDR3 DNA reads TGTGCCAGCAGCTTAGGGTTATCCCGAGAGCCCCAGCATTTT.

This chain uses TRBV20-1 with TRBJ2-1; no clear D. Germline values: CDR1 DFQATT, CDR2 SNEGSKA (reference sequence). V lost 0 bases and J lost 0, with 9 bases in between. The CDR3 loop spans 15 amino acids. The CDR3 sequence: CSARESGSSYNEQFF. The DNA of the CDR3 is TGCAGTGCTAGAGAGAGTGGAAGCTCCTACAATGAGCAGTTCTTC.

This rearrangement joins TRBV9 to TRBJ2-5; possibly TRBD1 for D (6 bases). The CDR3 totals 14 residues. V was trimmed by 5 bases and J by 3 bases, leaving 14 bases between them. From germline, CDR1 is SGDLS and CDR2 YYNGEE. CDR3 DNA sequence: TGTGCCAGCAGTGGGGGCGGGTCTGAAGAGACCCAGTACTTC. It yields the protein CASSGGGSEETQYF.

This clonotype was picked up many times. V and J are TRBV28 and TRBJ1-2, with 7 bases fitting TRBD1. J gave up 5 bases and V 6 bases, and 0 bases lay outside the gene matches. Germline V CDR1 and CDR2: MDHEN, SYDVKM. The CDR3 sequence is 11 residues long. DNA for the CDR3: TGTGCCAGCAGACAGGGGTATGGCTACACCTTC. Its translation: CASRQGYGYTF.

This clonotype was detected ten times or more. This sequence joins TRBV2 and TRBJ1-3; a possible D gene is TRBD1 (5 bases). V shed 7 bases and J shed 8 bases, with 21 bases lying between them. CDR1 and CDR2 (germline): SNHLY, FYNNEI. The CDR3 runs 15 residues. The CDR3 is CASTTFRGRRDTIYF. The DNA of the CDR3 is TGTGCCAGCACAACCTTTAGGGGTCGTCGTGACACCATATATTTT.

The CDR3 protein is CASSLGGRDGYTF. The CDR3 nucleotides read TGTGCCAGCAGCTTAGGAGGGAGGGACGGCTACACCTTC. J is TRBJ1-2 and V is TRBV11-3; maybe TRBD1 (5 bases). This CDR3 has 13 amino acids. Germline-derived CDR1 and CDR2 are SGHNT and YENEEA. V was pared by 1 base and J by 8 bases, with 11 bases between. The entire variable domain, with the rest obtained from reference TRBV11-3 and TRBJ1-2, is as follows: EAGVVQSPRYKIIEKKQPVAFWCNPISGHNTLYWYLQNLGQGPELLIRYENEEAVDDSQLPKDRFSAERLKGVDSTLKIQPAELGDSAVYLCASSLGGRDGYTFGSGTRLTVV.

The chain uses TRBV25-1 and TRBJ1-5; no firm D call. The CDR3 runs to 15 residues. Germline values: CDR1 MGHDK, CDR2 SYGVNS. V lost 4 bases and J lost 0, with 10 bases in between. CDR3 sequence (DNA): TGTGCCAGCAGTGCTAGACTTTATAGCAATCAGCCCCAGCATTTT. This sequence encodes CASSARLYSNQPQHF.

This clonotype was counted at least ten times. The chain has TRBV7-8 and TRBJ1-2; D remains ambiguous. The V gene's germline CDR1 is SGHVS and CDR2 FQNEAQ. The CDR3 is made up of 20 amino acids. V shed 4 bases and J shed 2 bases, with 29 bases lying between them. The CDR3 sequence: CASSSSRTGGRLTSNYGYTF. The CDR3 DNA reads TGTGCCAGCAGCTCCAGTCGTACGGGCGGAAGACTGACCTCCAACTATGGCTACACCTTC. Based on the CDR3 plus reference TRBV7-8 and TRBJ1-2, the full variable domain is GAGVSQSPRYKVAKRGQDVALRCDPISGHVSLFWYQQALGQGPEFLTYFQNEAQLDKSGLPSDRFFAERPEGSVSTLKIQRTQQEDSAVYLCASSSSRTGGRLTSNYGYTFGSGTRLTVV.

In the case of this clonotype: It may be a read error: a sequence one base away is much more abundant. This sequence joins TRBV6-2 or TRBV6-3 and TRBJ1-2; D unresolved. CDR3 length: 13 residues. Per the germline V gene, CDR1 is MNHEY and CDR2 is SVGEGT. Trimming removed 8 bases at V and 3 bases at J, with 13 bases between. CDR3 sequence: CASLKRRHYGYTF. As DNA, the CDR3 is TGTGCCAGCCTTAAACGACGGCACTATGGCTACACCTTC.

Ten or more counts support this clonotype. An end of the junction does not agree with germline; a read error may underlie this. The V and J genes are TRBV7-6 and TRBJ2-5; no clear D gene. The V gene's germline CDR1 is SGHVS and CDR2 FNYEAQ. The CDR3 runs to 14 residues. The CDR3 loop is CASSAGPERETQCF. Here the CDR3 DNA reads TGTGCCAGCAGCGCCGGACCGGAAAGAGAGACCCAGTGCTTC.

This clonotype was detected ten times or more. This sequence joins TRBV6-2 or TRBV6-3 and TRBJ2-2; D is tentatively TRBD1 or TRBD2 (6 bases each). CDR3 size: 16 residues. Germline lookup yields CDR1 MNHEY and CDR2 SVGEGT. The ends were cut back, 6 bases at V and 0 bases at J, with 14 bases in the middle. CDR3 DNA: TGTGCCAGCAGGCGGGGACAAACAACGAACACCGGGGAGCTGTTTTTT. Translated, it gives CASRRGQTTNTGELFF.

The CDR3 region is CASSLGLGGQQETQYF. CDR3 nucleotide sequence: TGTGCCAGCAGTTTAGGATTGGGAGGACAGCAAGAGACCCAGTACTTC. This sequence joins TRBV12-3 or TRBV12-4 and TRBJ2-5, with D perhaps given as TRBD1 or TRBD2 (6 bases each). V shed 1 base and J shed 2 bases, with 14 bases lying between them. The CDR3 is made up of 16 amino acids.